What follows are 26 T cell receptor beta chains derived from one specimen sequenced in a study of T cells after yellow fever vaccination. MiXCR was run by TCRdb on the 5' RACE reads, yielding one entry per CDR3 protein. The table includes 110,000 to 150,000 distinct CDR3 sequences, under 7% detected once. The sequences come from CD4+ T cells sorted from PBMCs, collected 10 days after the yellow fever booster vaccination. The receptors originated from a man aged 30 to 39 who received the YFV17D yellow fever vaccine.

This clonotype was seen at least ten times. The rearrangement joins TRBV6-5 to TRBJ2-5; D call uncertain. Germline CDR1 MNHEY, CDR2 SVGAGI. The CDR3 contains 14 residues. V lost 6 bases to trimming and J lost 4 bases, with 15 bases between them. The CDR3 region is CASSHSNEIETQYF. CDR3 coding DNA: TGTGCCAGCAGCCACTCAAATGAAATAGAGACCCAGTACTTC.

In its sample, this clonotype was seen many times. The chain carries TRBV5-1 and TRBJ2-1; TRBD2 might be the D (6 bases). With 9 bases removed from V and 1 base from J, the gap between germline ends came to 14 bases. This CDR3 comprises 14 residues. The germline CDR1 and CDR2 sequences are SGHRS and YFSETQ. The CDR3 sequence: CATTRDWSYNEQFF. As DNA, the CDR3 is TGCGCCACCACCCGGGACTGGTCCTACAATGAGCAGTTCTTC.

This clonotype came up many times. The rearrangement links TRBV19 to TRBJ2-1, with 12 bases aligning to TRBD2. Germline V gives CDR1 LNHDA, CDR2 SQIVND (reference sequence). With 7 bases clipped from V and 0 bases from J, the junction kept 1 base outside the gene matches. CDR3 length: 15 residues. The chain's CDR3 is CASTSGRGSYNEQFF. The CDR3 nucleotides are TGTGCCAGTACTAGCGGGAGGGGCTCCTACAATGAGCAGTTCTTC.

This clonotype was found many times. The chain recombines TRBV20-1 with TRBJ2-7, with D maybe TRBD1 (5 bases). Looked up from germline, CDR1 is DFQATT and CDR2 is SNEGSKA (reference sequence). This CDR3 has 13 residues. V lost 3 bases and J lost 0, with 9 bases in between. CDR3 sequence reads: CSASRGSSYEQYF. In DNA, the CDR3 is TGCAGTGCTAGTAGGGGCAGCTCCTACGAGCAGTACTTC.

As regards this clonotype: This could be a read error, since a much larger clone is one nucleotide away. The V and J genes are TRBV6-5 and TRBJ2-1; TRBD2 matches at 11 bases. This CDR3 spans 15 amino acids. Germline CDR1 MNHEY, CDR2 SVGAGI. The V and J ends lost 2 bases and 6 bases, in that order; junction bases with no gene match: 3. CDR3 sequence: CASSYLGLAGNEQFF. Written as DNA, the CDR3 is TGTGCCAGCAGTTACCTCGGACTAGCGGGCAATGAGCAGTTCTTC.

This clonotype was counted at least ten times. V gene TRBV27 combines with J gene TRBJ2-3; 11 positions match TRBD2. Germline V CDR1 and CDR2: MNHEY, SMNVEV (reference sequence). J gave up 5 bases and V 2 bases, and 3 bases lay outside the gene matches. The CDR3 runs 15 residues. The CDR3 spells CASSLSLAGGDTQYF. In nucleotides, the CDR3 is TGTGCCAGCAGTTTAAGTCTAGCGGGAGGAGATACGCAGTATTTT.

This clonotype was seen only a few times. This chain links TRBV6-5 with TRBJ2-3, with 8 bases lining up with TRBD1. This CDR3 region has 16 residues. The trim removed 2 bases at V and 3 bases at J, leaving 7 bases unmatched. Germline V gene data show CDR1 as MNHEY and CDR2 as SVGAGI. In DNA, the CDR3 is TGTGCCAGCAGTTACCCCGGACAGGGTCGTACAGATACGCAGTATTTT. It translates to CASSYPGQGRTDTQYF.

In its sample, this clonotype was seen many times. DNA for the CDR3: TGTGCCAGCAGCGACACCGGGTACCAAGAGACCCAGTACTTC. It is translated as CASSDTGYQETQYF. V and J are TRBV7-2 and TRBJ2-5, with unresolved D. V lost 5 bases to trimming and J lost 0 bases, with 10 bases between them. The CDR3 totals 14 residues. Germline V CDR1 and CDR2: SGHTA, FQGNSA. The complete variable domain, with remaining parts taken from reference TRBV7-2 and TRBJ2-5, reads GAGVSQSPSNKVTEKGKDVELRCDPISGHTALYWYRQSLGQGLEFLIYFQGNSAPDKSGLPSDRFSAERTGGSVSTLTIQRTQQEDSAVYLCASSDTGYQETQYFGPGTRLLVL.

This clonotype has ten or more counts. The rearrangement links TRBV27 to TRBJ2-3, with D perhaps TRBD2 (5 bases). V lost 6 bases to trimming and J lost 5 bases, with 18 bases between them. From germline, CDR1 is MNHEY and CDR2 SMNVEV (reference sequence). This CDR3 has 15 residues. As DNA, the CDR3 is TGTGCCAGCAGGCCCGGACTTTTAATGAAAGATACGCAGTATTTT. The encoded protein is CASRPGLLMKDTQYF.

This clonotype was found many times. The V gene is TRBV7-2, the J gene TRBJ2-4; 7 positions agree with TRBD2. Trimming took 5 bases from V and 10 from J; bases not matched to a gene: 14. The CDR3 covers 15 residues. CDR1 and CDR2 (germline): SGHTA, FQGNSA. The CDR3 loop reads CASSPEAGNPRIQYF. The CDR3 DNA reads TGTGCCAGCAGCCCCGAAGCGGGAAACCCCCGTATTCAGTACTTC.

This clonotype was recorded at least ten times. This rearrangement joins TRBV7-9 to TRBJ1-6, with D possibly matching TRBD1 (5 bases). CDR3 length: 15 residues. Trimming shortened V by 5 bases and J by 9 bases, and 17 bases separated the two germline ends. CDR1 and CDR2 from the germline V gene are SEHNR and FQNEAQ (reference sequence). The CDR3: CASSPGDRKISPLHF. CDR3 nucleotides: TGTGCCAGCAGCCCCGGGGACCGTAAGATTTCACCCCTCCACTTT.

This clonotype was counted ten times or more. This CDR3 reads CASSFLDRGSEQYF. The CDR3 DNA sequence: TGTGCCAGCAGCTTTCTGGACAGGGGATCCGAGCAGTACTTC. The chain recombines TRBV7-2 with TRBJ2-7, with 9 bases identical to TRBD1. CDR3 length: 14 residues. J was trimmed by 6 bases and V by 3 bases; bases with no gene match: 6. Germline-derived CDR1 and CDR2 are SGHTA and FQGNSA.

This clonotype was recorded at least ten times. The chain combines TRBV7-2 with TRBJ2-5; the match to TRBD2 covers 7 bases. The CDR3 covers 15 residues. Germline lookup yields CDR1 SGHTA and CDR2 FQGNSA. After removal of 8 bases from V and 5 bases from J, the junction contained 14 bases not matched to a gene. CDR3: CASGPMGGDTETQYF. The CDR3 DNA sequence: TGTGCCAGCGGCCCAATGGGGGGGGATACGGAGACCCAGTACTTC.

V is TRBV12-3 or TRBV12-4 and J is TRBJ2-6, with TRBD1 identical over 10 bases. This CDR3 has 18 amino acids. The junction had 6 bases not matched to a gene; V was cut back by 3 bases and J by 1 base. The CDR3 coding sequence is TGTGCCAGCAGTTTCAGGACAGGGGGTCTTTCTGGGGCCAACGTCCTGACTTTC. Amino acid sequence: CASSFRTGGLSGANVLTF.

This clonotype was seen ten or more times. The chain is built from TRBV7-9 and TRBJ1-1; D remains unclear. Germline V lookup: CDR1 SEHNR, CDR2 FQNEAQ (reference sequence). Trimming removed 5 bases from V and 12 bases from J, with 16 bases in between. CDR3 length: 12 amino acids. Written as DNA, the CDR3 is TGTGCCAGCAGCCCGACTGAGCTTCCCTCTTTCTTT. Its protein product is CASSPTELPSFF.

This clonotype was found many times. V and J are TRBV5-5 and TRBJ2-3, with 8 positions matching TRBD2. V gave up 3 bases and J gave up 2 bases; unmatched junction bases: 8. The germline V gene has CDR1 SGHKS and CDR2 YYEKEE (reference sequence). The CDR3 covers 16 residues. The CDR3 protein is CASSSPGGRNTDTQYF. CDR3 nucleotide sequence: TGTGCCAGCAGCTCCCCCGGCGGGAGGAACACAGATACGCAGTATTTT.

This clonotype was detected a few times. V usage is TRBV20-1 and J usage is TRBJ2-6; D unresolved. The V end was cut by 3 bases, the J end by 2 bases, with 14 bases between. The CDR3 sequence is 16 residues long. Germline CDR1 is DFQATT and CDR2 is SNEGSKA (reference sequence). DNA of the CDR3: TGCAGTGCTAGCCCCCCCTCTAGGCCTGGGGCCAACGTCCTGACTTTC. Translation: CSASPPSRPGANVLTF.

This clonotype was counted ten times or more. This CDR3 is CSARTSGLYEQYF. Written as DNA, the CDR3 is TGCAGTGCCCGGACTAGCGGTTTATACGAGCAGTACTTC. The J gene is TRBJ2-7, the V gene TRBV20-1, with 10 nucleotides matching TRBD2. With V trimmed by 6 bases and J by 4 bases, 6 bases remained unmatched. The CDR3 has 13 residues. Germline assignment: CDR1 DFQATT and CDR2 SNEGSKA (reference sequence).

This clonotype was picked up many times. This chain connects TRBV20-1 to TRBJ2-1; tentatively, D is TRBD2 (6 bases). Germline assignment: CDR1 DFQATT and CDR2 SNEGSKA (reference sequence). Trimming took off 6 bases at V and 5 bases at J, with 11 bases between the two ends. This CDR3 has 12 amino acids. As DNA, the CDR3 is TGCAGTGCAGGGAGGCAGAACAATGAGCAGTTCTTC. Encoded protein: CSAGRQNNEQFF.

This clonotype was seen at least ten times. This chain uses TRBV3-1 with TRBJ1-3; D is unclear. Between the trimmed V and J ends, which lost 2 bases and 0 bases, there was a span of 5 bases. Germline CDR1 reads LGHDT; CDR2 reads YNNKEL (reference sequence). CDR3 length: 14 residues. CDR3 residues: CASSQSRSGNTIYF. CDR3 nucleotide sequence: TGTGCCAGCAGCCAATCACGCTCTGGAAACACCATATATTTT.

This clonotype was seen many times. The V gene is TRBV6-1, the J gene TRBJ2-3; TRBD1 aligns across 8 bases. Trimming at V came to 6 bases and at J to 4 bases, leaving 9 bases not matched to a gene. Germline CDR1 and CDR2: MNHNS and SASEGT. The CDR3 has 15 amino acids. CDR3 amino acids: CASRDRQGSSDTQYF. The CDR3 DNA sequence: TGTGCCAGCAGGGACAGACAGGGGTCCTCAGATACGCAGTATTTT.

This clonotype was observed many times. CDR3 in amino acids: CSAISPLAGGEQYF. The CDR3 DNA reads TGCAGTGCTATATCCCCGCTAGCGGGGGGCGAGCAGTACTTC. The chain uses TRBV20-1 and TRBJ2-7; TRBD2 matches at 11 bases. The CDR3 extends over 14 amino acids. The junction had 8 bases not matched to a gene; V was cut back by 4 bases and J by 6 bases. The germline V gene has CDR1 DFQATT and CDR2 SNEGSKA (reference sequence).

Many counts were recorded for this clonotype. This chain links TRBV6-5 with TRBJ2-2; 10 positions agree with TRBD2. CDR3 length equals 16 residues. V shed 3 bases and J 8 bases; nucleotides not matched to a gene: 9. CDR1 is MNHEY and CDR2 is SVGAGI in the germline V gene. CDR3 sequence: CASSYRTSGEGGELFF. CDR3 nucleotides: TGTGCCAGCAGTTATCGGACTAGCGGAGAGGGGGGGGAGCTGTTTTTT.

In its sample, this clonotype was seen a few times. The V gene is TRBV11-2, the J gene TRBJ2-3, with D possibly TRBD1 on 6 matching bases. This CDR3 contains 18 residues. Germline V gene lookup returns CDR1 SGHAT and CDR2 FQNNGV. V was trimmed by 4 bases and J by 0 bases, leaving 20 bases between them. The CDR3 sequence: CASSSHGSRTASTDTQYF. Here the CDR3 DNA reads TGTGCCAGCAGCTCACACGGCTCAAGGACAGCCAGCACAGATACGCAGTATTTT.

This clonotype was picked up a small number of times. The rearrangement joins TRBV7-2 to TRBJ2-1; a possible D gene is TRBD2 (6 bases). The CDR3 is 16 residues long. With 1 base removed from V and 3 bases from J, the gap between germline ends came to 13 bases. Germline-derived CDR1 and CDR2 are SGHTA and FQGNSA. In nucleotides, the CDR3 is TGTGCCAGCAGCTTAGGTGGAGCGGGCCGCTACAATGAGCAGTTCTTC. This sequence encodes CASSLGGAGRYNEQFF.

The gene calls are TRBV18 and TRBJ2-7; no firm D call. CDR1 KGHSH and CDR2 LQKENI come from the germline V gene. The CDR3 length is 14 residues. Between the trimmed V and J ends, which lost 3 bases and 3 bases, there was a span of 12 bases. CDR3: CASSPGSSLYEQYF. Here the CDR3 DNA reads TGTGCCAGCTCACCCGGGTCGAGTCTCTACGAGCAGTACTTC.